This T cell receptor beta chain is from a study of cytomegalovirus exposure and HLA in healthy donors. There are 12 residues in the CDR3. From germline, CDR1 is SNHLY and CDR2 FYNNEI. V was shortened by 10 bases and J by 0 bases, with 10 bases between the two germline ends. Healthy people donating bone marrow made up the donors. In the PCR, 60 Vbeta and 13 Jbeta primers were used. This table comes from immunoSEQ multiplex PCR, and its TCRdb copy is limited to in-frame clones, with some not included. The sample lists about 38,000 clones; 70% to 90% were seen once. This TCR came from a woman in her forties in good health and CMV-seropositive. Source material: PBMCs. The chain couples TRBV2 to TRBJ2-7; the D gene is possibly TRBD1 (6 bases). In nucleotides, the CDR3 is TGTGCCACTGGACAGAGCTCCTACGAGCAGTACTTC. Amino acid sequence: CATGQSSYEQYF.